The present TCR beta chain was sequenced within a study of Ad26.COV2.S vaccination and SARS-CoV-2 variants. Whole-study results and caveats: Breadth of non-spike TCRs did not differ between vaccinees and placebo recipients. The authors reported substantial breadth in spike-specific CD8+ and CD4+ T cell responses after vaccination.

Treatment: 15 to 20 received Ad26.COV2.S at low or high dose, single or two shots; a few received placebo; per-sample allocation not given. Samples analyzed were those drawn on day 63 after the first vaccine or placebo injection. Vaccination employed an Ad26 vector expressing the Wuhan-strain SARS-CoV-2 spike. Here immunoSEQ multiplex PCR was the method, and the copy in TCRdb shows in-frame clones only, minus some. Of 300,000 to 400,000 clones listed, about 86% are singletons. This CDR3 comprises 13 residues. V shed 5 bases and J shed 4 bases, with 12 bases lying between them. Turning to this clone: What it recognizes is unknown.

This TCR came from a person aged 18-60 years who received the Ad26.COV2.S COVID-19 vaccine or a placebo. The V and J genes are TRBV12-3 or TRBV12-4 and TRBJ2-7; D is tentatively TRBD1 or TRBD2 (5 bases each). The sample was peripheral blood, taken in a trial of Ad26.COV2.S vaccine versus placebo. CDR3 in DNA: TGTGCCAGCAGTGAAGGCAGGGAGTACGAGCAGTACTTC. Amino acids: CASSEGREYEQYF.